The 30 T cell receptor beta chains given below trace back to one sample, sequenced in a study of blood T cell repertoires in COVID-19. Generated by immunoSEQ multiplex PCR, the TCRdb table keeps only in-frame clones and is missing some. The table has about 240,000 clones, approximately 85% seen once; the top ten hold 8.2%. The specimen sequenced was peripheral blood. The receptors were sampled from a woman aged 80 or older with COVID-19, enrolled during active disease.

V is TRBV5-1 and J is TRBJ2-7; TRBD1 might be the D (6 bases). The CDR3 is 13 amino acids. Trimming left V 0 bases short and J 5 bases short, with 9 bases between. Germline CDR1 is SGHRS and CDR2 is YFSETQ. As DNA, the CDR3 is TGCGCCAGCAGCTTGGGGACAGTCGACGAGCAGTACTTC. Translated: CASSLGTVDEQYF.

The V gene is TRBV14, the J gene TRBJ2-3; 10 bases fit TRBD2. This CDR3 contains 17 residues. After removal of 4 bases from V and 1 base from J, the junction contained 8 bases not matched to a gene. Germline V CDR1 and CDR2: SGHDN, FVKESK. CDR3 nucleotides: TGTGCCAGCAGCCGGACCAGAGGGACTAGCGGCACAGATACGCAGTATTTT. This codes for CASSRTRGTSGTDTQYF.

The J gene is TRBJ1-4, the V gene TRBV7-2, with 7 bases identical to TRBD1. CDR1 SGHTA and CDR2 FQGNSA come from the germline V gene. The CDR3 has 15 amino acids. V dropped 5 bases and J dropped 8; count of bases not matched to a gene: 11. The CDR3 DNA follows: TGTGCCAGCAGCCCGGGACAGTCTATCAGCGAAAAACTGTTTTTT. It specifies CASSPGQSISEKLFF. The full variable domain, its missing parts supplied by reference TRBV7-2 and TRBJ1-4, is GAGVSQSPSNKVTEKGKDVELRCDPISGHTALYWYRQSLGQGLEFLIYFQGNSAPDKSGLPSDRFSAERTGGSVSTLTIQRTQQEDSAVYLCASSPGQSISEKLFFGSGTQLSVL.

The chain employs TRBV19 and TRBJ2-3; D is possibly TRBD1 (7 bases). Germline V gene data show CDR1 as LNHDA and CDR2 as SQIVND (reference sequence). CDR3 length: 15 amino acids. V was trimmed by 3 bases and J by 2 bases, leaving 12 bases between them. The CDR3 here is CASSIPGGHTDTQYF. The DNA of the CDR3 is TGTGCCAGTAGTATCCCAGGGGGGCACACAGATACGCAGTATTTT.

The J gene is TRBJ1-1, the V gene TRBV19; a weak D match, TRBD1 (5 bases). This CDR3 comprises 16 residues. The V and J ends lost 1 base and 1 base respectively, with 13 bases between them. Germline CDR1 is LNHDA and CDR2 is SQIVND (reference sequence). In nucleotides, the CDR3 is TGTGCCAGTAGTATAGGGTTGGGTAGGGGGAACACTGAAGCTTTCTTT. This codes for CASSIGLGRGNTEAFF.

The chain links TRBV18 to TRBJ2-5; no reliable D call. The V end was cut by 0 bases, the J end by 5 bases, with 10 bases between. The CDR3 covers 14 residues. Germline values: CDR1 KGHSH, CDR2 LQKENI. In DNA, the CDR3 is TGTGCCAGCTCACCACCCTCCCAGGCGGAGACCCAGTACTTC. This encodes CASSPPSQAETQYF.

On this clone: This same CDR3 is encoded by further DNA sequences in the sample. The rearrangement joins TRBV5-4 to TRBJ1-1; D is uncertain. The germline V gene encodes CDR1 SGHNT and CDR2 YYREEE (reference sequence). The CDR3 totals 15 residues. V dropped 0 bases and J dropped 0 bases, with 9 bases sitting between them. As DNA, the CDR3 is TGTGCCAGCAGCTTGGATGGCGGGATGAACACTGAAGCTTTCTTT. It is translated as CASSLDGGMNTEAFF.

V gene TRBV2 combines with J gene TRBJ2-7; D might be TRBD2 (6 bases). The germline CDR1 and CDR2 sequences are SNHLY and FYNNEI. Trimming took 7 bases from V and 2 from J, leaving 15 bases between them. There are 14 residues in the CDR3. DNA for the CDR3: TGTGCCAGCAAAACCGAGAGGAGGGCCTACGAGCAGTACTTC. Its protein product is CASKTERRAYEQYF. The variable domain in full, completed from reference TRBV2 and TRBJ2-7, reads EPEVTQTPSHQVTQMGQEVILRCVPISNHLYFYWYRQILGQKVEFLVSFYNNEISEKSEIFDDQFSVERPDGSNFTLKIRSTKLEDSAMYFCASKTERRAYEQYFGPGTRLTVT.

The genes are TRBV18 and TRBJ2-5; D call uncertain. The ends were cut back, 4 bases at V and 5 bases at J, with 11 bases in the middle. This CDR3 has 13 residues. The germline V gene encodes CDR1 KGHSH and CDR2 LQKENI. The chain's CDR3 is CASSRDPQETQYF. The DNA for the CDR3 is TGTGCCAGCTCACGAGACCCACAGGAGACCCAGTACTTC.

The chain employs TRBV3-1 (or the pseudogene TRBV3-2) and TRBJ2-1; D is possibly TRBD1 (5 bases). CDR1 is LGHDT and CDR2 is YNNKEL in the germline V gene (reference sequence). CDR3 size: 17 residues. V lost 4 bases to trimming and J lost 4 bases, with 20 bases between them. DNA of the CDR3: TGTGCCAGCAGCCTCCTTAAGACAGTCTCACCTTACAATGAGCAGTTCTTC. It translates to CASSLLKTVSPYNEQFF.

The rearrangement joins TRBV5-1 to TRBJ1-4; the match to TRBD1 covers 9 bases. The CDR3 is 13 residues long. V gave up 5 bases and J gave up 7 bases; unmatched junction bases: 3. Germline assignment: CDR1 SGHRS and CDR2 YFSETQ. CDR3 amino acids: CASRTGGGEKLFF. The DNA for the CDR3 is TGCGCCAGCAGGACAGGGGGAGGTGAAAAACTGTTTTTT.

The chain joins TRBV28 to TRBJ2-5, with D uncertain. The CDR3 totals 12 residues. The germline CDR1 and CDR2 sequences are MDHEN and SYDVKM. The V and J ends lost 5 bases and 5 bases respectively, with 9 bases between them. CDR3 sequence reads: CASSTTTETQYF. CDR3 nucleotides: TGTGCCAGCAGTACTACCACGGAGACCCAGTACTTC.

This chain uses TRBV7-6 with TRBJ1-2, with D unresolved. Germline V gives CDR1 SGHVS, CDR2 FNYEAQ. V was shortened by 1 base and J by 8 bases, with 17 bases between the two germline ends. CDR3 length equals 15 residues. This chain's CDR3 is CASSLERREKIGYTF. Here the CDR3 DNA reads TGTGCCAGCAGCTTAGAACGGCGGGAAAAAATAGGCTACACCTTC.

In this sample, this clone turned up a few times. The chain recombines TRBV7-9 with TRBJ2-7, with 11 bases fitting TRBD2. Germline values: CDR1 SEHNR, CDR2 FQNEAQ (reference sequence). The CDR3 spans 14 residues. The V and J ends lost 1 base and 5 bases, in that order; junction bases with no gene match: 1. The CDR3 bases are TGTGCCAGCAGCTTAGAACTAGCGGGAGACGAGCAGTACTTC. It specifies CASSLELAGDEQYF.

V gene TRBV12-3 or TRBV12-4 combines with J gene TRBJ1-2; D remains ambiguous. Trimming stripped 8 bases from V and 5 bases from J, with 15 bases between. CDR3 length: 13 amino acids. DNA of the CDR3: TGTGCCAGCTCCCCGGAGGAGGATTATGGCTACACCTTC. Protein sequence: CASSPEEDYGYTF.

This clone has just one count. The V call is TRBV19, the J call TRBJ2-5; TRBD2 matches 10 bases. Trimming took 6 bases from V and 1 from J; bases not matched to a gene: 5. The CDR3 has 15 amino acids. Per germline, CDR1 LNHDA and CDR2 SQIVND (reference sequence). DNA for the CDR3: TGTGCCAGTAGGACCGAGCGGGGGGGCCAAGAGACCCAGTACTTC. Translation gives CASRTERGGQETQYF.

The chain links TRBV7-9 to TRBJ1-1, with TRBD1 matching over 8 bases. There are 15 residues in the CDR3. Germline CDR1 reads SEHNR; CDR2 reads FQNEAQ (reference sequence). J was trimmed by 1 base and V by 5 bases; bases with no gene match: 6. CDR3 loop: CASSQGAGANTEAFF. CDR3 bases: TGTGCCAGCAGCCAGGGGGCGGGGGCGAACACTGAAGCTTTCTTT.

J is TRBJ2-3 and V is TRBV4-1; 11 bases line up with TRBD2. CDR1 is MGHRA, CDR2 YSYEKL, per germline. The ends lost 2 bases at V and 0 bases at J; junction bases unmatched: 4. This CDR3 has 17 amino acids. CDR3 sequence reads: CASSQRGLAASTDTQYF. The CDR3 DNA sequence: TGCGCCAGCAGCCAACGGGGACTAGCGGCAAGCACAGATACGCAGTATTTT.

This clone was detected once. The chain recombines TRBV6-2 or TRBV6-3 with TRBJ1-1; TRBD1 agrees at 10 bases. The CDR3 has 14 amino acids. V lost 2 bases and J lost 7; bases outside the gene matches: 4. Per germline, CDR1 MNHEY and CDR2 SVGEGT. The CDR3 DNA follows: TGTGCCAGCAGTTACGACAGGGGGCTCGTTGAAGCTTTCTTT. It specifies CASSYDRGLVEAFF.

This clone was seen only once. The chain links TRBV10-3 to TRBJ2-7; TRBD1 agrees at 8 bases. Germline lookup yields CDR1 ENHRY and CDR2 SYGVKD. This CDR3 contains 19 residues. V shed 7 bases and J 6 bases; nucleotides not matched to a gene: 26. Here the CDR3 reads CAITVNLPRTGTPQGEQYF. The CDR3, as DNA: TGTGCCATCACTGTAAACCTACCGCGGACAGGGACCCCTCAGGGCGAGCAGTACTTC.

This chain connects TRBV7-6 to TRBJ2-2; TRBD1 aligns across 7 bases. Germline values: CDR1 SGHVS, CDR2 FNYEAQ. The CDR3 sequence is 15 residues long. V lost 1 base and J lost 4; bases outside the gene matches: 3. The CDR3 protein is CASSLGQGSTGELFF. The CDR3 nucleotides read TGTGCCAGCAGCTTAGGACAGGGAAGCACCGGGGAGCTGTTTTTT.

This rearrangement joins TRBV28 to TRBJ1-6; D may be TRBD1 (5 bases). CDR1 MDHEN and CDR2 SYDVKM come from the germline V gene. This CDR3 spans 16 amino acids. Trimming pared 3 bases from V and 7 bases from J, leaving 16 bases between. The CDR3 protein is CASSLWAGNGNSPLHF. In DNA form, the CDR3 reads TGTGCCAGCAGTTTGTGGGCAGGGAATGGAAATTCACCCCTCCACTTT.

The chain links TRBV27 to TRBJ1-4; a possible D gene is TRBD1 (5 bases). Per germline, CDR1 MNHEY and CDR2 SMNVEV (reference sequence). CDR3 length: 14 residues. With 2 bases removed from V and 3 bases from J, the gap between germline ends came to 7 bases. CDR3 coding DNA: TGTGCCAGCAGTTTAGGAGGGGCTAATGAAAAACTGTTTTTT. Its translation is CASSLGGANEKLFF.

The J gene is TRBJ1-2, the V gene TRBV30; D is uncertain. The CDR3 is made up of 16 amino acids. Trimming took 0 bases from V and 0 from J, leaving 14 bases between them. Per the germline V gene, CDR1 is GTSNPN and CDR2 is SVGIG (reference sequence). The CDR3: CAWSVPARRSNYGYTF. The CDR3 nucleotides read TGTGCCTGGAGTGTACCAGCAAGGAGATCTAACTATGGCTACACCTTC.

The chain links TRBV27 to TRBJ2-2, with no clear D. V was shortened by 0 bases and J by 3 bases, with 8 bases between the two germline ends. Germline CDR1 MNHEY, CDR2 SMNVEV (reference sequence). CDR3 length: 15 residues. CDR3 sequence: CASSLSTRYTGELFF. CDR3 nucleotide sequence: TGTGCCAGCAGTTTATCGACGCGGTACACCGGGGAGCTGTTTTTT.

The chain carries TRBV11-2 and TRBJ2-1, with 10 nucleotides matching TRBD2. Germline CDR1 SGHAT, CDR2 FQNNGV. CDR3 length: 14 residues. Trimming took 7 bases from V and 6 from J; bases not matched to a gene: 6. The CDR3 spells CASTNSGRGNEQFF. CDR3 nucleotide sequence: TGTGCCAGCACCAACAGCGGGAGGGGCAATGAGCAGTTCTTC.

The chain links TRBV6-2 or TRBV6-3 to TRBJ1-4; D might be TRBD1 (5 bases). V dropped 6 bases and J dropped 3 bases, with 11 bases sitting between them. The CDR3 is made up of 14 amino acids. Germline CDR1 is MNHEY and CDR2 is SVGEGT. The CDR3, as DNA: TGTGCCAGCAGCCGAGGGGACTCTAATGAAAAACTGTTTTTT. Translated, it gives CASSRGDSNEKLFF.

In its sample, this clone was seen a few times. J is TRBJ2-1 and V is TRBV2, with TRBD1 matching over 7 bases. This CDR3 is built from 13 residues. The germline V gene has CDR1 SNHLY and CDR2 FYNNEI. The V segment lost 7 bases and the J segment 5 bases; nucleotides outside the gene matches: 5. In DNA form, the CDR3 reads TGTGCCAGCATGGTAGACAGGGACAATGAGCAGTTCTTC. Translated, it gives CASMVDRDNEQFF.

V usage is TRBV19 and J usage is TRBJ2-1, with 7 positions matching TRBD1. Per the germline V gene, CDR1 is LNHDA and CDR2 is SQIVND (reference sequence). V was pared by 3 bases and J by 9 bases, with 8 bases of the junction left unmatched. The CDR3 consists of 14 residues. CDR3 sequence (DNA): TGTGCCAGTAGTATGATGCAGGGGGTAAGTGAGCAGTTCTTC. It yields the protein CASSMMQGVSEQFF.

The chain combines TRBV11-3 with TRBJ1-1; D is undetermined. Per the germline V gene, CDR1 is SGHNT and CDR2 is YENEEA. CDR3 size: 17 residues. V lost 1 base and J lost 0, with 15 bases in between. CDR3: CASSLVSRRDLNTEAFF. Here the CDR3 DNA reads TGTGCCAGCAGCTTAGTGTCTCGACGGGATCTGAACACTGAAGCTTTCTTT.